This TCR beta chain was recorded in a study of graft-versus-host responses after intestinal transplantation. Study as a whole: Every recipient had anti-thymocyte globulin induction and three to four years of tacrolimus plus steroids. General study points: Analysis identified GvH clones in recipient marrow, with some appearing first in ileum or blood. GvH clone levels peaked in circulation, and this peak was associated with early post-transplant HvG declines. Individuals carrying graft-donor T cell macrochimerism showed high graft-versus-host to host-versus-graft clonal ratios in allografts.

CDR1 and CDR2 (germline): LGHNA, YSLEER. Trimming cost V 0 bases and J 3 bases; bases outside gene matches: 13. This CDR3 spans 18 amino acids. Details on this clone: What it binds is unknown.

The data were produced by immunoSEQ multiplex PCR, yet TCRdb's version contains in-frame clones alone and is incomplete. This sample carries about 29,000 clones, 90% to 95% of them seen once, and the ten largest clones take less than 0.75%. This receptor was identified in a human patient who received an intestinal transplant, so some T cells may come from the graft donor. The V gene is TRBV4-3, the J gene TRBJ2-7; TRBD2 aligns across 8 bases. The material was PBMCs, obtained 66 days after intestinal transplant. In DNA, the CDR3 is TGCGCCAGCAGCCAAGATGTAGGAGCGGGGGTGAGCGACTACGAGCAGTACTTC. Its protein is CASSQDVGAGVSDYEQYF.